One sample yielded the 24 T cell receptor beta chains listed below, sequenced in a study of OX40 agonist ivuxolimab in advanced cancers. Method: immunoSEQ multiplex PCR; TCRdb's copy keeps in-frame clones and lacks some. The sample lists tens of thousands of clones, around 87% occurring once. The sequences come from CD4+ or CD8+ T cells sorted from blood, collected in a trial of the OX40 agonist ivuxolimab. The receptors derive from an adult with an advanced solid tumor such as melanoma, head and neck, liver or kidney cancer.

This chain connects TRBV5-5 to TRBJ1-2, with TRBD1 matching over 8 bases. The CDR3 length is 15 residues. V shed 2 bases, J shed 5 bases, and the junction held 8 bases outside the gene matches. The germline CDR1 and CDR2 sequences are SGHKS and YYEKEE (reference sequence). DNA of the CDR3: TGTGCCAGCAGCTTCCCGGACAGGGCGTCATATGGCTACACCTTC. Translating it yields CASSFPDRASYGYTF.

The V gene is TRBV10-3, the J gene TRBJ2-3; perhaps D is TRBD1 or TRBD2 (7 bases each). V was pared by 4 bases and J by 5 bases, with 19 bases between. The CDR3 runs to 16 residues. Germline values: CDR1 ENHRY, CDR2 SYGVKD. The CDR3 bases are TGTGCCATCAGTGGGAGGAGCGGGGCAGGGGGAGATACGCAGTATTTT. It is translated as CAISGRSGAGGDTQYF.

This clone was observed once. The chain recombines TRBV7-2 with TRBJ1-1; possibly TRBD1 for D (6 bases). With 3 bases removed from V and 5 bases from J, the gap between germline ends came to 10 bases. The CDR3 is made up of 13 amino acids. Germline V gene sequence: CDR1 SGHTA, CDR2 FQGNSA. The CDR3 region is CASSFGGGTEAFF. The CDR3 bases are TGTGCCAGCAGCTTTGGGGGCGGAACTGAAGCTTTCTTT.

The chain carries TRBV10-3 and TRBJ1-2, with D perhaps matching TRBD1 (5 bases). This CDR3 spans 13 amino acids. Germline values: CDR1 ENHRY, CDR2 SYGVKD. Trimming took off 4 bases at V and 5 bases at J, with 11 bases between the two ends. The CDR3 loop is CAISAGVQYGYTF. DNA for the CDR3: TGTGCCATCAGTGCGGGGGTCCAGTATGGCTACACCTTC.

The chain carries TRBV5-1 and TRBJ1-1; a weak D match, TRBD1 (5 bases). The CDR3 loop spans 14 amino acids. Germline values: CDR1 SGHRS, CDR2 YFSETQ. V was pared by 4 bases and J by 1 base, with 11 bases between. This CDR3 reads CASSLQGGNTEAFF. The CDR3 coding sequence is TGCGCCAGCAGCCTGCAGGGAGGGAACACTGAAGCTTTCTTT.

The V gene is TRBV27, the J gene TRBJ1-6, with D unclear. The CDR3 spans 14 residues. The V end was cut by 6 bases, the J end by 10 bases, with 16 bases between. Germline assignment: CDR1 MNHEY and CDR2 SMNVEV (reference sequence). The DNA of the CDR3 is TGTGCCAGCAGGGAGAAAGCGCGAGTCTCACCCCTCCACTTT. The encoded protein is CASREKARVSPLHF.

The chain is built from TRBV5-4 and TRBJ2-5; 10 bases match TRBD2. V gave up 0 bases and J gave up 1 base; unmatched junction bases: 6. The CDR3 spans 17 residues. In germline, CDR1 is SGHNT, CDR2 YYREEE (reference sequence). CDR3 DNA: TGTGCCAGCAGCTTGGAGCGGGGGGGCTTTTTCCAAGAGACCCAGTACTTC. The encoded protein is CASSLERGGFFQETQYF.

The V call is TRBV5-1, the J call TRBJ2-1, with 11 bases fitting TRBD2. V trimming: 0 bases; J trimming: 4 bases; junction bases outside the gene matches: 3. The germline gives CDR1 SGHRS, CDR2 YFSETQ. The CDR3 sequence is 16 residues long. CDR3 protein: CASSLDTSGSYNEQFF. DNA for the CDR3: TGCGCCAGCAGCTTGGATACTAGCGGGAGTTACAATGAGCAGTTCTTC.

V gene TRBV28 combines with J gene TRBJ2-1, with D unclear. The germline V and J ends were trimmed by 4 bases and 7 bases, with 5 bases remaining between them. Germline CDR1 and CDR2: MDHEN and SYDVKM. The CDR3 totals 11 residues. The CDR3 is CASSSLNEQFF. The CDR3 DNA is TGTGCCAGCAGTTCCCTAAATGAGCAGTTCTTC.

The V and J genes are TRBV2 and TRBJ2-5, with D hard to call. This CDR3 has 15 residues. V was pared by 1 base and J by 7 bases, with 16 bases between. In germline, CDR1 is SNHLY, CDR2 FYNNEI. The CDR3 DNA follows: TGTGCCAGCAGTGAAGTGGGAACCCAAGCAGGGACCCAGTACTTC. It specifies CASSEVGTQAGTQYF.

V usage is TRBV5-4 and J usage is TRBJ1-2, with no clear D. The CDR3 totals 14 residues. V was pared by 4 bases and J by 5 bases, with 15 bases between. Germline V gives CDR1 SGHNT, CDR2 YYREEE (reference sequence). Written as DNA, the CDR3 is TGTGCCAGCAGCCGATCGACACATGATTATGGCTACACCTTC. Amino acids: CASSRSTHDYGYTF.

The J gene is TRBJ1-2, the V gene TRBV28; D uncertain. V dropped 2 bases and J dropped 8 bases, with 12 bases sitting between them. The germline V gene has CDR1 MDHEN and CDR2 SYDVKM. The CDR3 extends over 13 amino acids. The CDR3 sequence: CASSLAGREGYTF. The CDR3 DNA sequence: TGTGCCAGCAGTTTAGCGGGGAGGGAAGGCTACACCTTC.

The CDR3 region is CASSRQGLAAYEQYF. CDR3 coding DNA: TGTGCCAGTAGTCGCCAGGGACTAGCGGCCTACGAGCAGTACTTC. The gene calls are TRBV19 and TRBJ2-7, with 11 bases matching TRBD2. This CDR3 is built from 15 residues. Germline assignment: CDR1 LNHDA and CDR2 SQIVND (reference sequence). The ends lost 5 bases at V and 2 bases at J; junction bases unmatched: 5.

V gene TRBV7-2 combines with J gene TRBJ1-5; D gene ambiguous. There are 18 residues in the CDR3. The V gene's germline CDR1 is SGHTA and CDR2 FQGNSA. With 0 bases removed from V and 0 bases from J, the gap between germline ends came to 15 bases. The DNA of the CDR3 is TGTGCCAGCAGCTTAGCAAGCCGGTCAACATATAGCAATCAGCCCCAGCATTTT. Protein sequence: CASSLASRSTYSNQPQHF.

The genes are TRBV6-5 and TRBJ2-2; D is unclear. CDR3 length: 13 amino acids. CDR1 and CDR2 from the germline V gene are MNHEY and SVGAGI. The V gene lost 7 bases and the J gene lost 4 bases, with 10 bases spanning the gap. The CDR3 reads CASTKVSTGELFF. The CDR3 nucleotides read TGTGCCAGCACCAAAGTTTCCACCGGGGAGCTGTTTTTT.

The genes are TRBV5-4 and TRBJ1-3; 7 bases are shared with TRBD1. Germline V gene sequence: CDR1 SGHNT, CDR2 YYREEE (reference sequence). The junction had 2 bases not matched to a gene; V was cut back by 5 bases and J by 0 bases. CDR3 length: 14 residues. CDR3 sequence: CASRQGISGNTIYF. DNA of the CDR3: TGTGCCAGCAGACAGGGGATCTCTGGAAACACCATATATTTT.

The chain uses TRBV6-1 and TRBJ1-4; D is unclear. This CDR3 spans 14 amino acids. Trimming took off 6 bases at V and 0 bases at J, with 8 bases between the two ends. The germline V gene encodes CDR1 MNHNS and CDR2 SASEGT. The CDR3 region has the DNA TGTGCCAGCAGGATCAGGTCAACTAATGAAAAACTGTTTTTT. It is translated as CASRIRSTNEKLFF.

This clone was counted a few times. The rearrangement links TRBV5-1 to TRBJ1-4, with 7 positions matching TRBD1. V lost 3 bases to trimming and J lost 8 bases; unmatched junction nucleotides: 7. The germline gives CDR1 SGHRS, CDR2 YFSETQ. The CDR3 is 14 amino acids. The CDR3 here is CASSSDRVEEKLFF. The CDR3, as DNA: TGCGCCAGCAGCTCTGACAGGGTTGAAGAAAAACTGTTTTTT.

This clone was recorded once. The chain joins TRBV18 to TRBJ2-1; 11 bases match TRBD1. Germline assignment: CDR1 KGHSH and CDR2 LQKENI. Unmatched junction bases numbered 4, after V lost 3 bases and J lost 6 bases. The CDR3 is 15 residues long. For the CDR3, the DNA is TGTGCCAGCTCACCTGGACAGGGGGCGGGCAATGAGCAGTTCTTC. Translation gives CASSPGQGAGNEQFF.

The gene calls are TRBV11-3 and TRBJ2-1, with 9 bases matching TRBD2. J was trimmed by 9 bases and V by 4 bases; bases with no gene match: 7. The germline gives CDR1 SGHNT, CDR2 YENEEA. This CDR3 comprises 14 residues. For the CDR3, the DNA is TGTGCCAGCAGCTCCGAGCGGGAGGTGGGTGAGCAGTTCTTC. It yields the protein CASSSEREVGEQFF. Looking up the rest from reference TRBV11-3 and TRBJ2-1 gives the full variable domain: EAGVVQSPRYKIIEKKQPVAFWCNPISGHNTLYWYLQNLGQGPELLIRYENEEAVDDSQLPKDRFSAERLKGVDSTLKIQPAELGDSAVYLCASSSEREVGEQFFGPGTRLTVL.

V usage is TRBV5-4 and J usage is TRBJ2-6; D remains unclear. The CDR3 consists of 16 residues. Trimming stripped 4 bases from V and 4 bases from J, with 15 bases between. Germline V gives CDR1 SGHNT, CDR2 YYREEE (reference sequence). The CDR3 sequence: CASSDRGVQGANVLTF. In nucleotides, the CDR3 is TGTGCCAGCAGCGACCGTGGGGTTCAAGGGGCCAACGTCCTGACTTTC. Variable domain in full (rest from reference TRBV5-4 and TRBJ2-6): ETGVTQSPTHLIKTRGQQVTLRCSSQSGHNTVSWYQQALGQGPQFIFQYYREEENGRGNFPPRFSGLQFPNYSSELNVNALELDDSALYLCASSDRGVQGANVLTFGAGSRLTVL.

Here the CDR3 DNA reads TGTGCCAGCAGCACCGGACTCAGGAATGAGCAGTTCTTC. Its translation: CASSTGLRNEQFF. This chain links TRBV7-7 with TRBJ2-1; possibly TRBD2 for D (5 bases). Trimming removed 5 bases from V and 7 bases from J, with 12 bases in between. The germline V gene has CDR1 SSHAT and CDR2 FNYEAQ (reference sequence). This CDR3 region has 13 residues.

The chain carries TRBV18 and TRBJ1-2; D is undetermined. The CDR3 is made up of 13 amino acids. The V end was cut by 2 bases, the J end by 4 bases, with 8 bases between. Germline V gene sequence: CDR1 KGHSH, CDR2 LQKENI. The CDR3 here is CASSPEGAYGYTF. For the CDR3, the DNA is TGTGCCAGCTCACCAGAGGGTGCCTATGGCTACACCTTC.

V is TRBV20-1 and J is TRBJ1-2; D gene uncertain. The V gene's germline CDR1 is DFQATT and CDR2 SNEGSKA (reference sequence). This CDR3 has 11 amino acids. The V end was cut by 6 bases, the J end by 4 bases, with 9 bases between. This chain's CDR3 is CSAISGYGYTF. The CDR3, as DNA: TGCAGTGCAATCAGCGGCTATGGCTACACCTTC.